The 21 T cell receptor beta chains in this list originate from one sample, sequenced in a study of beta chain features in type 1 diabetes. Isolated RNA was reverse transcribed in full, so expressed TCRB transcripts were sequenced. TCRdb keeps only in-frame clones here, not all; method: immunoSEQ multiplex PCR. This sample has 250,000 to 350,000 clones, with 11% to 15% found just once. The specimen sequenced was central memory CD4+ T cells from blood. The receptors originated from a man aged 25-45 years in good health.

There are a few counts of this clone. The chain joins TRBV7-9 to TRBJ2-7; TRBD2 might be the D (5 bases). The length of the CDR3 is 13 residues. The V end lost 0 bases, the J end lost 2 bases, and 5 bases lay between the germline ends. Germline CDR1 is SEHNR and CDR2 is FQNEAQ (reference sequence). The CDR3 DNA reads TGTGCCAGCAGCTTAGCGGGAGCCTACGAGCAGTACGTC. Protein sequence: CASSLAGAYEQYV.

This clone was counted a few times. The rearrangement links TRBV13 to TRBJ1-1; D uncertain. V gave up 7 bases and J gave up 1 base, with 10 bases separating them. Germline V gene data show CDR1 as PRHDT and CDR2 as FYEKMQ (reference sequence). The CDR3 length is 13 residues. Here the CDR3 DNA reads TGTGCCAGCAAGTCCGAGGGGAACACTGAAGCTTTCTTT. Its protein is CASKSEGNTEAFF.

The table lists this clone with a few counts. The rearrangement links TRBV11-2 to TRBJ1-1; D is uncertain. Per germline, CDR1 SGHAT and CDR2 FQNNGV. CDR3 size: 14 residues. Trimming took off 5 bases at V and 2 bases at J, with 12 bases between the two ends. The CDR3 DNA is TGTGCCAGCAGCCCCGATGGGCTCAACACTGAAGCTTTCTTT. This gives the protein CASSPDGLNTEAFF.

This clone was seen more than once but under ten times. This rearrangement joins TRBV27 to TRBJ1-2; D gene unclear. Germline loops: CDR1 MNHEY, CDR2 SMNVEV (reference sequence). Trimming removed 2 bases from V and 0 bases from J, with 4 bases in between. This CDR3 is built from 13 residues. The CDR3 DNA reads as TGTGCCAGCAGTTTAACCTCTAACTATGGCTACACCTTC. Its translation: CASSLTSNYGYTF.

This clone was counted a few times. The chain joins TRBV7-8 to TRBJ2-4, with 7 bases identical to TRBD1. Germline assignment: CDR1 SGHVS and CDR2 FQNEAQ. This CDR3 is 15 amino acids long. J lost 9 bases, V lost 5 bases, and 13 bases had no gene match. For the CDR3, the DNA is TGTGCCAGCAGCGTCGGGAATGCAGGGGGTGGCATTCAGTACTTC. The encoded protein is CASSVGNAGGGIQYF. Full variable domain (remainder filled in from reference TRBV7-8 and TRBJ2-4): GAGVSQSPRYKVAKRGQDVALRCDPISGHVSLFWYQQALGQGPEFLTYFQNEAQLDKSGLPSDRFFAERPEGSVSTLKIQRTQQEDSAVYLCASSVGNAGGGIQYFGAGTRLSVL.

This clone was found a few times. The gene calls are TRBV6-6 and TRBJ2-7; D gene unclear. The germline gives CDR1 MNHNY, CDR2 SVGAGI (reference sequence). V was trimmed by 6 bases and J by 2 bases, leaving 14 bases between them. The CDR3 totals 14 residues. The CDR3 DNA is TGTGCCAGCAGCGAGGACGGCAGCACCTACGAGCAGTACGTC. This gives the protein CASSEDGSTYEQYV.

The J gene is TRBJ2-7, the V gene TRBV6-1; D possibly corresponds to TRBD1 (7 bases). Trimming left V 0 bases short and J 6 bases short, with 12 bases between. CDR1 MNHNS and CDR2 SASEGT come from the germline V gene. The CDR3 contains 14 residues. The CDR3 DNA sequence: TGTGCCAGCAGTGAAGCGGACAGGAGGGCCGAGCAGTACGTC. Translated, it gives CASSEADRRAEQYV.

This clone came up a few times. The chain combines TRBV2 with TRBJ1-6; TRBD1 might be the D (5 bases). With 4 bases removed from V and 7 bases from J, the gap between germline ends came to 11 bases. The V gene's germline CDR1 is SNHLY and CDR2 FYNNEI. The CDR3 contains 14 residues. Here the CDR3 DNA reads TGTGCCAGCAGTGGCGACAGCGAGAATTCACCCCTCCACTTT. Encoded protein: CASSGDSENSPLHF.

This clone has only a few counts. V and J are TRBV5-4 and TRBJ2-5; TRBD2 agrees at 10 bases. CDR1 and CDR2 (germline): SGHNT, YYREEE (reference sequence). CDR3 length equals 14 residues. Trimming removed 2 bases from V and 5 bases from J; junction bases left unmatched: 3. CDR3 residues: CASSFNSGGETQYF. Written as DNA, the CDR3 is TGTGCCAGCAGCTTTAATAGCGGGGGGGAGACCCAGTACTTC.

The V call is TRBV13, the J call TRBJ2-3; TRBD2 agrees at 9 bases. The germline V gene has CDR1 PRHDT and CDR2 FYEKMQ (reference sequence). The CDR3 is 16 residues long. J was trimmed by 4 bases and V by 1 base; bases with no gene match: 6. Here the CDR3 reads CASSLVGTSWPDTQYF. The CDR3, as DNA: TGTGCCAGCAGCTTAGTAGGGACTAGCTGGCCAGATACGCAGTATTTT.

There are a few counts of this clone. The chain links TRBV7-6 to TRBJ1-5; no reliable D call. This CDR3 is built from 16 residues. The germline V gene encodes CDR1 SGHVS and CDR2 FNYEAQ. V gave up 2 bases and J gave up 7 bases, with 18 bases separating them. This CDR3 reads CASSLLPGNRGQPQHF. The DNA for the CDR3 is TGTGCCAGCAGCTTACTTCCGGGAAATCGGGGACAGCCCCAGCATTTT.

This clone was seen repeatedly, ten times or more. The chain recombines TRBV29-1 with TRBJ2-7, with D maybe TRBD2 (6 bases). The V and J ends lost 6 bases and 5 bases respectively, with 8 bases between them. This CDR3 contains 10 residues. Germline V gene data show CDR1 as SQVTM and CDR2 as ANQGSEA. The CDR3 is CSVGGNEQYF. In DNA, the CDR3 is TGCAGCGTGGGAGGAAACGAGCAGTACTTC.

There are a few counts of this clone. DNA for the CDR3: TGTGCCAGCAGCAGGGTCATTGAGCAGTTCTTC. This sequence encodes CASSRVIEQFF. The chain carries TRBV5-6 and TRBJ2-1; D gene unclear. CDR1 and CDR2 from the germline V gene are SGHDT and YYEEEE. The CDR3 contains 11 residues. Between the trimmed V and J ends, which lost 4 bases and 9 bases, there was a span of 8 bases.

This clone has a handful of counts. The chain carries TRBV6-5 and TRBJ2-5, with D perhaps matching TRBD1 (5 bases). This CDR3 has 13 amino acids. CDR1 is MNHEY, CDR2 SVGAGI, per germline. Trimming removed 5 bases from V and 4 bases from J, with 11 bases in between. In DNA, the CDR3 is TGTGCCAGCAGTACGACAGTAGGAGAGACCCAGTACTTC. Amino acids: CASSTTVGETQYF.

V is TRBV11-1 and J is TRBJ2-2, with TRBD2 matching over 15 bases. Germline V gene sequence: CDR1 SGHAT, CDR2 FQDESV (reference sequence). V lost 5 bases, J lost 4 bases, and 2 bases stayed unmatched. This CDR3 is built from 16 residues. This CDR3 reads CASSRTSGRGTGELFF. Here the CDR3 DNA reads TGTGCCAGCAGCCGGACTAGCGGGAGGGGCACCGGGGAGCTGTTTTTT.

This clone showed up just a few times. V usage is TRBV6-5 and J usage is TRBJ2-3; 8 positions match TRBD1. This CDR3 comprises 14 residues. The junction had 6 bases not matched to a gene; V was cut back by 6 bases and J by 4 bases. The germline gives CDR1 MNHEY, CDR2 SVGAGI. Here the CDR3 DNA reads TGTGCCAGCAGCCGGACAGGGAGTGCAGATACGCAGTATTTT. Translation gives CASSRTGSADTQYF.

This clone occurred many times. V and J are TRBV14 and TRBJ2-3; no definite D call. The CDR3 extends over 12 amino acids. Germline V gene lookup returns CDR1 SGHDN and CDR2 FVKESK. Trimming took 2 bases from V and 6 from J, leaving 6 bases between them. As DNA, the CDR3 is TGTGCCAGCAGCCAACTTTTTGATACGCAGTATTTT. Protein sequence: CASSQLFDTQYF.

The V gene is TRBV5-5, the J gene TRBJ1-6, with no clear D. The CDR3 contains 14 residues. Germline-derived CDR1 and CDR2 are SGHKS and YYEKEE (reference sequence). The V end was cut by 4 bases, the J end by 10 bases, with 15 bases between. DNA of the CDR3: TGTGCCAGCAGCCAAGGCCAGAGGACCTCACCCCTCCACTTT. The encoded protein is CASSQGQRTSPLHF.

The rearrangement joins TRBV18 to TRBJ1-1; D is unresolved. The CDR3 contains 13 residues. In germline, CDR1 is KGHSH, CDR2 LQKENI. V was trimmed by 6 bases and J by 0 bases, leaving 8 bases between them. In DNA form, the CDR3 reads TGTGCCAGCTCGGGAGATTTGAACACTGAAGCTTTCTTT. This sequence encodes CASSGDLNTEAFF.

There are a few counts of this clone. The rearrangement links TRBV6-1 to TRBJ2-7; D unclear. The germline V and J ends were trimmed by 6 bases and 3 bases, with 6 bases remaining between them. Germline V gene lookup returns CDR1 MNHNS and CDR2 SASEGT. The CDR3 covers 11 residues. CDR3 in DNA: TGTGCCAGCAGGAAAAACTACGAGCAGTACTTC. It translates to CASRKNYEQYF.

The sample holds a few counts of this clone. V and J are TRBV4-1 and TRBJ1-2, with 10 bases lining up with TRBD1. The germline V gene has CDR1 MGHRA and CDR2 YSYEKL. Losses at the gene ends were 0 bases for V and 8 bases for J; bases not matched to a gene: 12. CDR3 size: 17 residues. The CDR3 DNA sequence: TGCGCCAGCAGCCAAGAAACGGGCGGGACAGGGGTAGACGGCTACACCTTC. Amino acid sequence: CASSQETGGTGVDGYTF.